The 23 T cell receptor beta chains below were found in one sample sequenced in a study of blood T cell repertoires in COVID-19. TCRdb keeps only in-frame clones here, not all; method: immunoSEQ multiplex PCR. The sample consists of 230,000 or so clones, around 83% of them appearing once. Sequences were obtained from peripheral blood. The receptors originated from a woman in her thirties or forties who had recovered from COVID-19.

This sequence joins TRBV5-4 and TRBJ1-1; possible D gene TRBD1, 6 bases. The CDR3 runs to 14 residues. Trimming cost V 4 bases and J 1 base, with 11 bases left between them. CDR1 and CDR2 (germline): SGHNT, YYREEE (reference sequence). The CDR3 nucleotides are TGTGCCAGCAGCGCACTACAGGGGAACACTGAAGCTTTCTTT. Its protein is CASSALQGNTEAFF.

This sequence joins TRBV28 and TRBJ2-3, with D possibly matching TRBD1 (5 bases). Between the trimmed V and J ends, which lost 7 bases and 5 bases, there was a span of 22 bases. This CDR3 comprises 16 residues. The germline CDR1 and CDR2 sequences are MDHEN and SYDVKM. The CDR3 sequence: CASTGLWQGWGDTQYF. Here the CDR3 DNA reads TGTGCCAGCACCGGCTTATGGCAGGGATGGGGAGATACGCAGTATTTT.

The DNA for the CDR3 is TGTGCCAGCAGCCTACGGGCCCAGGGAGGGTTTTCCTACAATGAGCAGTTCTTC. It specifies CASSLRAQGGFSYNEQFF. The rearrangement links TRBV7-2 to TRBJ2-1, with 7 bases matching TRBD2. This CDR3 spans 18 amino acids. The junction had 14 bases not matched to a gene; V was cut back by 5 bases and J by 1 base. Per germline, CDR1 SGHTA and CDR2 FQGNSA.

The J gene is TRBJ2-3, the V gene TRBV13, with D perhaps TRBD1 (6 bases). Germline V gene sequence: CDR1 PRHDT, CDR2 FYEKMQ (reference sequence). The V gene lost 5 bases and the J gene lost 0 bases, with 9 bases spanning the gap. The CDR3 covers 14 residues. CDR3 sequence: CASSGGKSTDTQYF. The CDR3 region has the DNA TGTGCCAGCAGCGGGGGCAAAAGCACAGATACGCAGTATTTT.

V gene TRBV5-6 combines with J gene TRBJ2-7; 8 nucleotides line up with TRBD1. The J segment lost 4 bases and the V segment lost 1 base, leaving 7 bases of the junction unmatched. The CDR3 runs 15 residues. Germline V gives CDR1 SGHDT, CDR2 YYEEEE. As DNA, the CDR3 is TGTGCCAGCAGCTTGTTTGGGACAGGATCGTACGAGCAGTACTTC. Translation gives CASSLFGTGSYEQYF.

As DNA, the CDR3 is TGTGCCAGCTCACCACCGGGACAGGGAGGGACAGATACGCAGTATTTT. It encodes CASSPPGQGGTDTQYF. The chain couples TRBV18 to TRBJ2-3, with 9 positions matching TRBD1. V dropped 0 bases and J dropped 3; count of bases not matched to a gene: 4. The germline V gene has CDR1 KGHSH and CDR2 LQKENI. The CDR3 is 16 residues long.

The chain uses TRBV9 and TRBJ2-3; no clear D. Trimming took off 4 bases at V and 0 bases at J, with 9 bases between the two ends. Germline V CDR1 and CDR2: SGDLS, YYNGEE. The CDR3 contains 14 residues. The DNA of the CDR3 is TGTGCCAGCAGCCCTTTATTAAGCACAGATACGCAGTATTTT. It encodes CASSPLLSTDTQYF.

This clone showed up just a few times. This sequence joins TRBV11-2 and TRBJ2-7; D gene uncertain. The CDR3 is 11 amino acids. Germline CDR1 is SGHAT and CDR2 is FQNNGV. Trimming stripped 5 bases from V and 1 base from J, with 3 bases between. CDR3: CASSPSYEQYF. CDR3 bases: TGTGCCAGCAGCCCGTCCTACGAGCAGTACTTC.

The genes are TRBV24-1 and TRBJ2-1; TRBD1 agrees at 10 bases. The CDR3 extends over 17 amino acids. CDR1 and CDR2 from the germline V gene are KGHDR and SFDVKD. V shed 2 bases and J 6 bases; nucleotides not matched to a gene: 9. Here the CDR3 DNA reads TGTGCCACCAGTGATTCTACGGGACAGGGGAATCGCAATGAGCAGTTCTTC. It translates to CATSDSTGQGNRNEQFF.

This clone occurred once. For the CDR3, the DNA is TGTGCCAGCAGCCACAGGACAGGCAACTATGGCTACACCTTC. Translation gives CASSHRTGNYGYTF. The chain uses TRBV5-4 and TRBJ1-2; 7 bases match TRBD1. Germline V CDR1 and CDR2: SGHNT, YYREEE (reference sequence). The ends lost 4 bases at V and 2 bases at J; junction bases unmatched: 5. CDR3 length: 14 residues.

V is TRBV4-2 and J is TRBJ1-2, with 9 bases identical to TRBD1. The CDR3 spans 16 residues. The V segment lost 3 bases and the J segment 4 bases; nucleotides outside the gene matches: 9. Germline CDR1 LGHNA, CDR2 YNFKEQ. CDR3 loop: CASSQETGGTFYGYTF. In nucleotides, the CDR3 is TGTGCCAGCAGCCAGGAAACAGGGGGCACCTTCTATGGCTACACCTTC.

This clone is a singleton in its sample. The rearrangement uses TRBV7-8 and TRBJ2-5; 12 nucleotides align to TRBD2. Germline V CDR1 and CDR2: SGHVS, FQNEAQ. J gave up 1 base and V 1 base, and 4 bases lay outside the gene matches. The CDR3 length is 17 residues. The CDR3 reads CASSLGLAGDSQETQYF. CDR3 nucleotide sequence: TGTGCCAGCAGCTTAGGACTAGCGGGGGATTCCCAAGAGACCCAGTACTTC.

The V and J genes are TRBV7-9 and TRBJ2-3, with TRBD2 matching 11 bases. The CDR3 spans 15 residues. Germline V gives CDR1 SEHNR, CDR2 FQNEAQ (reference sequence). After removal of 7 bases from V and 2 bases from J, the junction contained 5 bases not matched to a gene. The CDR3 DNA follows: TGTGCCAGCACCACGACTAGCGGGGACACAGATACGCAGTATTTT. It codes for CASTTTSGDTDTQYF.

This clone was seen a single time. The rearrangement joins TRBV19 to TRBJ2-7; TRBD1 matches 7 bases. The CDR3 extends over 14 amino acids. With V trimmed by 1 base and J by 4 bases, 4 bases remained unmatched. In germline, CDR1 is LNHDA, CDR2 SQIVND (reference sequence). CDR3 amino acids: CASSIGDSRYEQYF. As DNA, the CDR3 is TGTGCCAGTAGTATAGGGGACAGTCGGTACGAGCAGTACTTC.

The chain joins TRBV7-2 to TRBJ2-5; TRBD2 matches 14 bases. The V segment lost 4 bases and the J segment 9 bases; nucleotides outside the gene matches: 16. The CDR3 loop spans 18 amino acids. The germline gives CDR1 SGHTA, CDR2 FQGNSA. This CDR3 is CASSSGTSGGPGFESQYF. DNA of the CDR3: TGTGCCAGCAGCTCCGGGACTAGCGGGGGACCCGGATTCGAGTCCCAGTACTTC.

The DNA for the CDR3 is TGTGCCAGCAGTTTGGGGGGACAGGGGGGTTCACCCCTCCACTTT. Translating gives CASSLGGQGGSPLHF. V and J are TRBV28 and TRBJ1-6; 11 bases line up with TRBD1. The CDR3 consists of 15 residues. Germline CDR1 MDHEN, CDR2 SYDVKM. The J segment lost 9 bases and the V segment lost 3 bases, leaving 4 bases of the junction unmatched. The variable domain in full, with the rest retrieved from reference TRBV28 and TRBJ1-6, is DVKVTQSSRYLVKRTGEKVFLECVQDMDHENMFWYRQDPGLGLRLIYFSYDVKMKEKGDIPEGYSVSREKKERFSLILESASTNQTSMYLCASSLGGQGGSPLHFGNGTRLTVT.

This rearrangement joins TRBV11-3 to TRBJ2-1, with TRBD2 identical over 9 bases. Germline CDR1 and CDR2: SGHNT and YENEEA. J gave up 9 bases and V 5 bases, and 11 bases lay outside the gene matches. The CDR3 is 15 amino acids. CDR3 DNA sequence: TGTGCCAGCAGCCCCCAAGGGCTAGCGGGGAGTGAGCAGTTCTTC. It is translated as CASSPQGLAGSEQFF. The whole variable domain, filled in from reference TRBV11-3 and TRBJ2-1, reads EAGVVQSPRYKIIEKKQPVAFWCNPISGHNTLYWYLQNLGQGPELLIRYENEEAVDDSQLPKDRFSAERLKGVDSTLKIQPAELGDSAVYLCASSPQGLAGSEQFFGPGTRLTVL.

The rearrangement uses TRBV5-5 and TRBJ1-3; possibly TRBD1 for D (6 bases). V lost 1 base to trimming and J lost 7 bases, with 12 bases between them. This CDR3 has 14 amino acids. CDR1 and CDR2 from the germline V gene are SGHKS and YYEKEE (reference sequence). CDR3 sequence (DNA): TGTGCCAGCAGCTTGAGACAGGATGGGAACACCATATATTTT. It encodes CASSLRQDGNTIYF.

This clone was detected once. The genes are TRBV19 and TRBJ1-1; unclear D gene. The V end lost 5 bases, the J end lost 1 base, and 8 bases lay between the germline ends. The CDR3 runs 13 residues. CDR1 LNHDA and CDR2 SQIVND come from the germline V gene (reference sequence). The CDR3 DNA follows: TGTGCCAGTAGTTGGCAGGCGAACACTGAAGCTTTCTTT. Residues: CASSWQANTEAFF.

This rearrangement joins TRBV4-3 to TRBJ1-1; D unclear. Trimming stripped 1 base from V and 2 bases from J, with 8 bases between. This CDR3 has 14 residues. Germline V lookup: CDR1 LGHNA, CDR2 YSLEER. The CDR3 protein is CASSQGLYNTEAFF. The CDR3 DNA follows: TGCGCCAGCAGCCAAGGTCTGTATAACACTGAAGCTTTCTTT.

The J gene is TRBJ2-7, the V gene TRBV19; TRBD2 might be the D (6 bases). Deletions cut 8 bases from V and 2 bases from J, with 10 bases between. The CDR3 contains 12 residues. Germline lookup yields CDR1 LNHDA and CDR2 SQIVND (reference sequence). As DNA, the CDR3 is TGTGCCAGTGCGTCGGGGGCCTACGAGCAGTACTTC. Protein: CASASGAYEQYF.

The V call is TRBV28, the J call TRBJ1-2; D ambiguous. V was trimmed by 3 bases and J by 8 bases, leaving 13 bases between them. The CDR3 totals 13 residues. Germline V CDR1 and CDR2: MDHEN, SYDVKM. Here the CDR3 DNA reads TGTGCCAGCAGTTTGAGCCTCGGGAGGGGCTACACCTTC. It translates to CASSLSLGRGYTF.

The rearrangement joins TRBV4-3 to TRBJ1-2, with 10 bases identical to TRBD1. Losses at the gene ends were 0 bases for V and 8 bases for J; bases not matched to a gene: 12. The CDR3 runs to 17 residues. Per germline, CDR1 LGHNA and CDR2 YSLEER. CDR3 loop: CASSQDVTRQGARGYTF. CDR3 DNA: TGCGCCAGCAGCCAAGATGTCACGAGACAGGGGGCGCGGGGCTACACCTTC.